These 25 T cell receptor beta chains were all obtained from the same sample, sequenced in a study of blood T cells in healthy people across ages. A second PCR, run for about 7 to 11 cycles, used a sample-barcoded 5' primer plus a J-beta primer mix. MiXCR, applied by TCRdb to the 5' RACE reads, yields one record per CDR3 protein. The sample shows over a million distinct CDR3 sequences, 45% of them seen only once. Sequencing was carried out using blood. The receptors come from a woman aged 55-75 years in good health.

The CDR3 sequence: CSAEGQTSADTQYF. The CDR3 nucleotides are TGCAGTGCAGAAGGACAGACTAGCGCAGATACGCAGTATTTT. The genes are TRBV20-1 and TRBJ2-3; TRBD2 matches 8 bases. The length of the CDR3 is 14 residues. From germline, CDR1 is DFQATT and CDR2 SNEGSKA (reference sequence). After removal of 6 bases from V and 4 bases from J, the junction contained 9 bases not matched to a gene.

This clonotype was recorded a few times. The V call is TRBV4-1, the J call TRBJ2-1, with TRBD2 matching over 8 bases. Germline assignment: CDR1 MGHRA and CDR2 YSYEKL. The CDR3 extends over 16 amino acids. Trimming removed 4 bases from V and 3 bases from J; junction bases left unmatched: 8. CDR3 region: CASSPDSGKGYNEQFF. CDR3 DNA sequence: TGCGCCAGCAGCCCAGATAGCGGGAAGGGCTACAATGAGCAGTTCTTC.

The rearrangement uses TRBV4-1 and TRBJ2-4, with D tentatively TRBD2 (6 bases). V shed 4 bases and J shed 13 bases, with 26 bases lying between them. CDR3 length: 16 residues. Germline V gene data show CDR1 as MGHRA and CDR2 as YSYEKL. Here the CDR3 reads CASSLRGGGDYNEQYF. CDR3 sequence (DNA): TGCGCCAGCAGCCTCCGGGGCGGAGGGGATTACAATGAGCAGTACTTC.

CDR3: CAIRDANGYEQYF. The CDR3 nucleotides are TGTGCCATCCGGGACGCTAACGGCTACGAGCAGTACTTC. The chain recombines TRBV6-1 with TRBJ2-7; D may be TRBD1 or TRBD2 (5 bases each). The CDR3 has 13 amino acids. Germline lookup yields CDR1 MNHNS and CDR2 SASEGT. The V and J ends lost 10 bases and 3 bases respectively, with 16 bases between them.

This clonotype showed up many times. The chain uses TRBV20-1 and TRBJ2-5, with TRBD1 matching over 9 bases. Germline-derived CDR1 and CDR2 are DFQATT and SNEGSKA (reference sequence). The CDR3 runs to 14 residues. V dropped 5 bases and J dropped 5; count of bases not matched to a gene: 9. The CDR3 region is CSARPDRGSETQYF. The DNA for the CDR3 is TGCAGTGCTCGACCCGACAGGGGGAGTGAGACCCAGTACTTC.

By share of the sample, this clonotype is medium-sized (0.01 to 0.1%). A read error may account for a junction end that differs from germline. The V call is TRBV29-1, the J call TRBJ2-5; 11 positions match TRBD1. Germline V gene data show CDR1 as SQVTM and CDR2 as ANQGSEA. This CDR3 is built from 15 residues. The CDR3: CSAEPDRGRSETQYF. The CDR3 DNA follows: TGCAGCGCTGAACCGGACAGGGGGCGATCCGAGACCCAGTACTTC.

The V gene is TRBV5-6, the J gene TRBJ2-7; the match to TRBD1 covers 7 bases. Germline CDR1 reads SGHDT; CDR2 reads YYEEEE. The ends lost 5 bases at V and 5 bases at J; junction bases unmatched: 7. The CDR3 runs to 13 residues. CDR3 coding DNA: TGTGCCAGCAGGCGCGACAGGGTGCACGAGCAGTACTTC. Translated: CASRRDRVHEQYF. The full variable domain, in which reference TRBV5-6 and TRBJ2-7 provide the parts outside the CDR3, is DAGVTQSPTHLIKTRGQQVTLRCSPKSGHDTVSWYQQALGQGPQFIFQYYEEEERQRGNFPDRFSGHQFPNYSSELNVNALLLGDSALYLCASRRDRVHEQYFGPGTRLTVT.

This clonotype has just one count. This chain's CDR3 is CASSYSRAQQELNYTF. CDR3 sequence (DNA): TGTGCCAGCAGTTACTCGAGGGCCCAACAGGAACTTAACTACACCTTC. V usage is TRBV6-6 and J usage is TRBJ1-2; tentatively, D is TRBD1 (5 bases). With 0 bases removed from V and 10 bases from J, the gap between germline ends came to 21 bases. Germline CDR1 reads MNHNY; CDR2 reads SVGAGI (reference sequence). This CDR3 spans 16 amino acids.

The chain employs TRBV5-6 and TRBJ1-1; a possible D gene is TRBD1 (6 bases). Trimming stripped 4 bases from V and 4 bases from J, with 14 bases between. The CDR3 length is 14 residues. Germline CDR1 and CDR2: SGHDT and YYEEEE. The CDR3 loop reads CASSNVQGTTEAFF. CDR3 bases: TGTGCCAGCAGCAATGTACAGGGAACCACTGAAGCTTTCTTT.

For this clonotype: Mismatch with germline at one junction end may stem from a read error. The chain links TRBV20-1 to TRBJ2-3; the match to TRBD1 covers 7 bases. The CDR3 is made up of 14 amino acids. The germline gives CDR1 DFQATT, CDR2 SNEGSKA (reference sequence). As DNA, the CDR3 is TGCAGTGCTAGCCCACAGGGGCCAACAGATACGCAGTATTTC. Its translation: CSASPQGPTDTQYF.

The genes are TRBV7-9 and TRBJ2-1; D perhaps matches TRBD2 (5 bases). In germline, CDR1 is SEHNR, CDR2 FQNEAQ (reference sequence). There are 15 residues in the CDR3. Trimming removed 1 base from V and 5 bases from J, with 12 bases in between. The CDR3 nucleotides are TGTGCCAGCAGCTTAGAGCTAGCCCCCAACAATGAGCAGTTCTTC. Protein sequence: CASSLELAPNNEQFF.

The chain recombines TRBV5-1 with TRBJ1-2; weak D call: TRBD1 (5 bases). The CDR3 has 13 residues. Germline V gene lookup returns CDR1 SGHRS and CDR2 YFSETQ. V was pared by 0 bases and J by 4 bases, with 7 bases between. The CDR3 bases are TGCGCCAGCAGCTTGGGGGGCAGCTATGGCTACACCTTC. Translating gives CASSLGGSYGYTF.

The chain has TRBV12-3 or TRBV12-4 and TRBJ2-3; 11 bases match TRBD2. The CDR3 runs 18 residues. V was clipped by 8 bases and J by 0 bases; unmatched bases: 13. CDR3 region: CASHTGTSGYLSTDTQYF. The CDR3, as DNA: TGTGCCAGCCACACCGGGACTAGCGGTTACCTGAGCACAGATACGCAGTATTTT.

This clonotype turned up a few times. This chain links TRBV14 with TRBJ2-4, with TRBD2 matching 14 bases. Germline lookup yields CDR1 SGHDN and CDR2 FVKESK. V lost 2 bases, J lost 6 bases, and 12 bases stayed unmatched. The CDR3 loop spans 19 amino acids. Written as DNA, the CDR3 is TGTGCCAGCAGCCAACGTTTCGGGACTAGCGGGAGTTTAGGAAACATTCAGTACTTC. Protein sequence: CASSQRFGTSGSLGNIQYF.

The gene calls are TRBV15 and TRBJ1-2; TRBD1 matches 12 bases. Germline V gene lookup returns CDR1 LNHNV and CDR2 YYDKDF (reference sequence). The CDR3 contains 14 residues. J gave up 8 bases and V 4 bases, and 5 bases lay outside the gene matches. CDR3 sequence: CATSTGTGGEGYTF. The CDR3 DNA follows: TGTGCCACCAGCACGGGGACAGGGGGCGAAGGCTACACCTTC.

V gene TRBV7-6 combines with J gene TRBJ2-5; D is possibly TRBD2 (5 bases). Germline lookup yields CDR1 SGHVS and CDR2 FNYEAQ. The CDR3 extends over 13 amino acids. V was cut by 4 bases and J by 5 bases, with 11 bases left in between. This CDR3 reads CASSSARVETQYF. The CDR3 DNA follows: TGTGCCAGCAGCTCCGCGAGGGTCGAGACCCAGTACTTC.

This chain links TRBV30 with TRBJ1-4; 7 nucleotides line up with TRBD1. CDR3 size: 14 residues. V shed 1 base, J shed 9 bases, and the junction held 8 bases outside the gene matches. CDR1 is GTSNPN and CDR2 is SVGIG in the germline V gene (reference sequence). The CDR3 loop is CAWSDPGQIKKLFF. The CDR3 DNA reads TGTGCCTGGAGTGATCCGGGACAGATCAAAAAACTGTTTTTT.

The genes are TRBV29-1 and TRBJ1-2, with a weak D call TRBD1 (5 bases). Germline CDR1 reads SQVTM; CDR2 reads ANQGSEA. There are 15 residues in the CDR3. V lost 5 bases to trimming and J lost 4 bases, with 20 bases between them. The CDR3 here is CSVSGTQGQVYGYTF. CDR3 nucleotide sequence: TGCAGCGTTAGCGGGACCCAAGGGCAGGTCTATGGCTACACCTTC.

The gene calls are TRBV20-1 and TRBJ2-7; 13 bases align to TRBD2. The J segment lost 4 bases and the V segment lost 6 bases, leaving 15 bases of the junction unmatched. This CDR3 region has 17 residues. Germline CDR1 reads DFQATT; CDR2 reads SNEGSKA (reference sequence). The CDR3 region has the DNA TGCAGTGCCTCTACTAGCGGGAGGGCCCGGGGGGCATACGAGCAGTACTTC. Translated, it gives CSASTSGRARGAYEQYF.

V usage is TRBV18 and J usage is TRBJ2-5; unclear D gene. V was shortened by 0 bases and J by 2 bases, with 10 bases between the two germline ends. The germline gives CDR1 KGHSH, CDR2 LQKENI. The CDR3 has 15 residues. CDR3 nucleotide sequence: TGTGCCAGCTCACCACCAACTGGGATACAAGAGACCCAGTACTTC. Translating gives CASSPPTGIQETQYF.

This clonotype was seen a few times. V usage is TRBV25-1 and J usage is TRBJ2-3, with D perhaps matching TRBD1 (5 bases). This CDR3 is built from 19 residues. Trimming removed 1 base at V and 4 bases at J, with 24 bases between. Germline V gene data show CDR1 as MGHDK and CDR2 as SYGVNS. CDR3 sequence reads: CASSECTTVHNPAPDTQYF. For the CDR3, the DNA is TGTGCCAGCAGTGAATGTACGACAGTTCACAACCCTGCTCCAGATACGCAGTATTTT.

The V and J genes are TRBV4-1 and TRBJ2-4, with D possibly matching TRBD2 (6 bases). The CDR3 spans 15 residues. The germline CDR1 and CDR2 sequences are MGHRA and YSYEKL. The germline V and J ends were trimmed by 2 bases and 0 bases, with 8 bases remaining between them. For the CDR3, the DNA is TGCGCCAGCAGCCAACGAGCGGGAGCCAAAAACATTCAGTACTTC. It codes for CASSQRAGAKNIQYF.

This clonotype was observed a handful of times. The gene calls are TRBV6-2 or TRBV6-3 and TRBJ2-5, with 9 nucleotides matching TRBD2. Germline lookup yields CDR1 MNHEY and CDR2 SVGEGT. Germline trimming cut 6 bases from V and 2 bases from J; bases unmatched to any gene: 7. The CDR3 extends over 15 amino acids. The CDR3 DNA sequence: TGTGCCAGCAGACTTAGCGGGAGCAAACAAGAGACCCAGTACTTC. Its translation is CASRLSGSKQETQYF.

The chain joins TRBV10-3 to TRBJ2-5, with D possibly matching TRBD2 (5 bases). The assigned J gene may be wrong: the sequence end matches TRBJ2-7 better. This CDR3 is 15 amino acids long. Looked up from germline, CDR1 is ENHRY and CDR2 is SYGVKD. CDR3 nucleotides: TGTGCCATCAGTGAGTCCTCGAAGCGGACTTACGAGCAGTACTTC. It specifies CAISESSKRTYEQYF.

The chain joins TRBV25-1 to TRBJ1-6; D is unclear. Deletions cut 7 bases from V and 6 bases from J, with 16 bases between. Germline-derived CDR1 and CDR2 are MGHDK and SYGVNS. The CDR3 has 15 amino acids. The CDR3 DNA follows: TGTGCCAGCAAAGCCGTCGGTGCTCTTAATTCACCCCTCCACTTT. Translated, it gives CASKAVGALNSPLHF.